Below are 20 T cell receptor beta chains sequenced from a single sample in a study of vaccination and CD4 T cells after COVID-19. With the Oncomine TCR Beta short-read assay, DNA from cultured CD4+ T cells was sequenced. Via MiXCR, TCRdb re-called the PCR reads, giving one row per CDR3 protein. Among about 19,000 distinct CDR3 sequences listed, over 25% were seen once. Their specific antigens are unknown. Specified treatment: roughly 11-day PBMC culture with coronavirus spike peptide pools or control peptides (ViraFEST assay). The sequenced sample consisted of cultured CD4+ T cells from blood. The receptor set was obtained from a human donor with COVID-19.

This clonotype was seen more than once but under ten times. The chain is built from TRBV19 and TRBJ1-2; D remains ambiguous. The CDR3 covers 10 residues. The V and J ends lost 9 bases and 4 bases respectively, with 6 bases between them. Germline V gene data show CDR1 as LNHDA and CDR2 as SQIVND (reference sequence). The DNA of the CDR3 is TGTGCCAGCGGCGCCTATGGCTACACCTTC. Translation gives CASGAYGYTF.

Here the CDR3 reads CATRYWTGVTEAFF. The CDR3 DNA sequence: TGTGCCACGAGATATTGGACAGGGGTTACTGAAGCTTTCTTT. The chain combines TRBV10-3 with TRBJ1-1, with 9 bases that match TRBD1. The junction had 11 bases not matched to a gene; V was cut back by 10 bases and J by 5 bases. Germline CDR1 and CDR2: ENHRY and SYGVKD. CDR3 size: 14 residues.

The chain links TRBV28 to TRBJ2-5; 11 bases are shared with TRBD2. In germline, CDR1 is MDHEN, CDR2 SYDVKM. There are 16 residues in the CDR3. The V and J ends lost 7 bases and 5 bases, in that order; junction bases with no gene match: 12. The CDR3 here is CASTPGASGGRETQYF. CDR3 nucleotides: TGTGCCAGCACCCCCGGGGCTAGCGGGGGGCGGGAGACCCAGTACTTC.

V gene TRBV6-2 or TRBV6-3 combines with J gene TRBJ1-5, with TRBD1 as a possible D gene (6 bases). The CDR3 is 14 residues long. V shed 10 bases and J shed 1 base, with 14 bases lying between them. In germline, CDR1 is MNHEY, CDR2 SVGEGT. The chain's CDR3 is CATRRDNSNQPQHF. The DNA for the CDR3 is TGTGCCACCCGAAGGGACAACAGCAATCAGCCCCAGCATTTT.

This clonotype was detected a few times. This rearrangement joins TRBV7-6 to TRBJ1-3, with D possibly being TRBD1 (6 bases). Germline lookup yields CDR1 SGHVS and CDR2 FNYEAQ. The CDR3 contains 15 residues. The V gene lost 1 base and the J gene lost 0 bases, with 7 bases spanning the gap. The CDR3, as DNA: TGTGCCAGCAGCTTAGGACAGGACTCTGGAAACACCATATATTTT. Protein: CASSLGQDSGNTIYF.

The rearrangement joins TRBV6-2 or TRBV6-3 to TRBJ2-7, with 7 bases matching TRBD1. This CDR3 has 13 residues. The J segment lost 7 bases and the V segment lost 4 bases, leaving 7 bases of the junction unmatched. Germline V gene data show CDR1 as MNHEY and CDR2 as SVGEGT. The DNA for the CDR3 is TGTGCCAGCAGTTCTGCAGGGGGTAGGGAGCAGTACTTC. Its protein is CASSSAGGREQYF.

V and J are TRBV12-3 or TRBV12-4 and TRBJ1-3; D remains ambiguous. The length of the CDR3 is 15 residues. Trimming pared 2 bases from V and 3 bases from J, leaving 11 bases between. CDR3 amino acids: CASSLPLSRGNTIYF. The CDR3, as DNA: TGTGCCAGCAGTTTACCCCTAAGCCGTGGAAACACCATATATTTT.

This chain joins TRBV6-1 and TRBJ2-3, with 10 bases fitting TRBD1. Germline V gene lookup returns CDR1 MNHNS and CDR2 SASEGT. Germline trimming cut 8 bases from V and 1 base from J; bases unmatched to any gene: 9. This CDR3 is 16 amino acids long. CDR3 protein: CASLPDRGRRTDTQYF. The CDR3 region has the DNA TGTGCCAGCCTTCCCGACAGGGGGCGCCGCACAGATACGCAGTATTTT.

The chain links TRBV7-2 to TRBJ2-1, with TRBD2 matching 11 bases. The CDR3 is made up of 15 amino acids. V lost 5 bases and J lost 7; bases outside the gene matches: 7. The germline V gene encodes CDR1 SGHTA and CDR2 FQGNSA. Written as DNA, the CDR3 is TGTGCCAGCAGCATTAGCGGGGGGGCCGGGAATGAGCAGTTCTTC. Translation gives CASSISGGAGNEQFF.

This rearrangement joins TRBV15 to TRBJ2-5; 8 bases agree with TRBD2. The CDR3 has 15 residues. V lost 7 bases, J lost 4 bases, and 11 bases stayed unmatched. Per germline, CDR1 LNHNV and CDR2 YYDKDF (reference sequence). The DNA of the CDR3 is TGTGCCACCATCGAAGGGGCGGGGGGCTCAGAGACCCAGTACTTC. Translating gives CATIEGAGGSETQYF.

This clonotype came up a few times. The CDR3 spells CSARDRQGRETQYF. The CDR3 DNA follows: TGCAGTGCTAGAGATCGGCAGGGCCGGGAGACCCAGTACTTC. The chain has TRBV20-1 and TRBJ2-5, with D possibly matching TRBD1 (5 bases). There are 14 residues in the CDR3. The ends were cut back, 0 bases at V and 5 bases at J, with 13 bases in the middle. Germline assignment: CDR1 DFQATT and CDR2 SNEGSKA (reference sequence).

The table lists this clonotype with a few counts. V is TRBV25-1 and J is TRBJ1-1; D uncertain. V lost 5 bases and J lost 2, with 9 bases in between. This CDR3 is 13 amino acids long. Germline loops: CDR1 MGHDK, CDR2 SYGVNS. This CDR3 reads CASSTERNTEAFF. Written as DNA, the CDR3 is TGTGCCAGCAGTACGGAACGAAACACTGAAGCTTTCTTT.

Comment on this clonotype: This may be a read error, as it is one base from a much larger clone. This sequence joins TRBV20-1 and TRBJ1-2, with D perhaps TRBD1 (5 bases). V was trimmed by 4 bases and J by 7 bases, leaving 10 bases between them. The length of the CDR3 is 11 residues. The germline V gene encodes CDR1 DFQATT and CDR2 SNEGSKA (reference sequence). CDR3 protein: CSATGTGGYTF. In DNA, the CDR3 is TGCAGTGCTACGGGGACCGGTGGCTACACCTTC.

The rearrangement links TRBV6-1 to TRBJ2-2, with 12 bases lining up with TRBD2. CDR1 and CDR2 (germline): MNHNS, SASEGT. The CDR3 totals 17 residues. Unmatched junction bases numbered 6, after V lost 4 bases and J lost 3 bases. The CDR3 spells CASSGGLAGRHTGELFF. DNA for the CDR3: TGTGCCAGCAGTGGCGGACTAGCGGGGAGGCACACCGGGGAGCTGTTTTTT.

The CDR3: CASSQLVPDTQYF. CDR3 nucleotide sequence: TGTGCCAGCTCCCAGCTGGTCCCAGATACGCAGTATTTT. The J gene is TRBJ2-3, the V gene TRBV18, with D hard to call. The germline V gene has CDR1 KGHSH and CDR2 LQKENI. The CDR3 sequence is 13 residues long. The germline V and J ends were trimmed by 6 bases and 4 bases, with 11 bases remaining between them.

This sequence joins TRBV27 and TRBJ1-2; maybe TRBD1 (6 bases). Germline V gene lookup returns CDR1 MNHEY and CDR2 SMNVEV (reference sequence). CDR3 size: 14 residues. Between the trimmed V and J ends, which lost 4 bases and 4 bases, there was a span of 13 bases. CDR3 residues: CASSSHTGSYGYTF. The CDR3 DNA is TGTGCCAGCAGTTCTCACACAGGGAGCTATGGCTACACCTTC.

The rearrangement joins TRBV27 to TRBJ2-1; D ambiguous. The CDR3 sequence is 14 residues long. Germline CDR1 is MNHEY and CDR2 is SMNVEV (reference sequence). V was clipped by 3 bases and J by 8 bases, with 14 bases between them. The CDR3, as DNA: TGTGCCAGCAGTTTTCTAGTTTTGCGCGATGAGCAGTTCTTC. Translating gives CASSFLVLRDEQFF.

A single count supports this clonotype. This chain connects TRBV12-3 or TRBV12-4 to TRBJ2-5; TRBD2 matches 10 bases. This CDR3 has 15 amino acids. V trimming: 6 bases; J trimming: 0 bases; junction bases outside the gene matches: 4. CDR3: CASRNSGGYQETQYF. CDR3 in DNA: TGTGCCAGCAGGAATAGCGGGGGGTACCAAGAGACCCAGTACTTC.

The V and J genes are TRBV21-1 and TRBJ1-1; the table's D call of TRBD1 was not tested on the DNA. TRBV21-1 corresponds to a pseudogene. CDR3 length: 16 residues. CDR3 sequence: CASSNPWTGMNTEAFF. DNA for the CDR3: TGTGCCAGCAGCAACCCCTGGACAGGGATGAACACTGAAGCTTTCTTT.

This rearrangement joins TRBV25-1 to TRBJ2-7, with D tentatively TRBD2 (6 bases). The CDR3 consists of 14 residues. From germline, CDR1 is MGHDK and CDR2 SYGVNS. With 2 bases removed from V and 6 bases from J, the gap between germline ends came to 14 bases. CDR3 in amino acids: CASSEGGVVGEQYF. As DNA, the CDR3 is TGTGCCAGCAGTGAAGGAGGGGTGGTAGGCGAGCAGTACTTC.